The 5 T cell receptor beta chains below were found in one sample sequenced in a study of quantifying T cell responses using KT2 cells. Study in general: Reverse transcription used primers in the TCR alpha and beta constant regions.

A single-stranded UMI oligo with SP2 sequence was ligated to cDNA 3' ends. The first PCR ran around 4 cycles with an equimolar RC1.1 and RC1.2 beta primer mix. TCRdb fed the UMI-ligation and nested PCR reads into MiXCR, producing one record per CDR3 protein. The table shows around 56,000 distinct CDR3 sequences, with 9% to 15% occurring only once. The sample comprised PBMCs spiked with cells of the T cell clone KT2. The receptors come from a human donor.

At least ten counts were recorded for this clonotype. This chain links TRBV20-1 with TRBJ1-4; D might be TRBD1 (6 bases). CDR1 is DFQATT and CDR2 is SNEGSKA in the germline V gene (reference sequence). The CDR3 length is 15 residues. V shed 0 bases and J shed 5 bases, with 13 bases lying between them. The CDR3 spells CSARDSGGMNEKLFF. DNA for the CDR3: TGCAGTGCTAGAGATTCGGGGGGCATGAATGAAAAACTGTTTTTT.

This clonotype was observed many times. The chain couples TRBV3-1 to TRBJ2-7; 9 positions match TRBD2. The CDR3 runs to 15 residues. CDR1 and CDR2 (germline): LGHDT, YNNKEL (reference sequence). Trimming removed 3 bases from V and 3 bases from J; junction bases left unmatched: 6. The CDR3 here is CASSQGSGGFYEQYF. The CDR3 bases are TGTGCCAGCAGCCAGGGTAGCGGGGGATTCTACGAGCAGTACTTC.

This clonotype has just a few counts. The rearrangement joins TRBV18 to TRBJ1-1; no reliable D call. Germline values: CDR1 KGHSH, CDR2 LQKENI. This CDR3 is built from 13 residues. Trimming stripped 3 bases from V and 1 base from J, with 6 bases between. The CDR3 protein is CASSPGQNTEAFF. In DNA, the CDR3 is TGTGCCAGCTCACCCGGGCAGAACACTGAAGCTTTCTTT.

This rearrangement joins TRBV28 to TRBJ2-7; 9 nucleotides align to TRBD1. Germline V gene data show CDR1 as MDHEN and CDR2 as SYDVKM. The length of the CDR3 is 15 residues. The V gene end was trimmed by 6 bases and the J gene end by 7 bases; junction bases not matched to a gene: 13. The CDR3 region has the DNA TGTGCCAGCAGCCCGGTCAAACAGGGGGCTCGAGAGCAGTACTTC. Its protein product is CASSPVKQGAREQYF.

This clonotype was detected a few times. This chain links TRBV5-1 with TRBJ2-2; 9 bases are a match to TRBD1. CDR1 is SGHRS, CDR2 YFSETQ, per germline. There are 13 residues in the CDR3. The V segment lost 5 bases and the J segment 7 bases; nucleotides outside the gene matches: 3. Written as DNA, the CDR3 is TGCGCCAGCAGGGACAGGGGAGTCGGGGAGCTGTTTTTT. Protein product: CASRDRGVGELFF.